This T cell receptor beta chain was recorded in a study of CD8 T cells in ankylosing spondylitis. Study-level points and caveats: What appeared characteristic of ankylosing spondylitis blood was a TCR beta motif of fewer than ten highly homologous variants. In reactive arthritis synovial fluid and blood, some motif variants had been reported before. Clones linked to disease were reported to show significant enrichment in matched ankylosing spondylitis synovial fluid. The authors found the disease-linked clones to be CD8+ and relatively rare in peripheral blood.

Using quantitative 5'-RACE with molecular barcodes, the authors made TCR beta libraries. Via MiXCR, TCRdb re-called the 5' RACE reads, giving one row per CDR3 protein. The profile shows 750,000 to 850,000 distinct CDR3 sequences, approximately 12% of them singletons. As regards this clonotype: The target antigen is unknown.

The CDR3 contains 18 residues. Germline V lookup: CDR1 DFQATT, CDR2 SNEGSKA (reference sequence). V shed 3 bases and J shed 4 bases, with 25 bases lying between them. The material sequenced was blood, either unsorted or a sorted T cell fraction (not recorded which). This TCR was sampled from a male donor with ankylosing spondylitis. The V call is TRBV20-1, the J call TRBJ2-1; D is perhaps TRBD1 (6 bases). CDR3 DNA sequence: TGCAGTGCTAGCGCAGGGGCTCCTTTCTTGGGTCGGTACAATGAGCAGTTCTTC. Protein product: CSASAGAPFLGRYNEQFF.